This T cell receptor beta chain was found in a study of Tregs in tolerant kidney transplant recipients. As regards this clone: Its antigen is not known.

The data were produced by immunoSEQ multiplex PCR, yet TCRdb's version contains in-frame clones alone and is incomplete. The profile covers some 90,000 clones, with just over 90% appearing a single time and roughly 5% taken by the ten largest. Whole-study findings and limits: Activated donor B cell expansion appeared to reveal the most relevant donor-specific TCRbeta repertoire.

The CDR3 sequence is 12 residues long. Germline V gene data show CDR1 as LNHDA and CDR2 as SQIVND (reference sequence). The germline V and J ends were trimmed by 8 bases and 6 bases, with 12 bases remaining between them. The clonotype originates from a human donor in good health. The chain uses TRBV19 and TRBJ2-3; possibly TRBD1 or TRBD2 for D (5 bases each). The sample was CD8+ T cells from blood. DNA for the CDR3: TGTGCCAGTGGGACCGGAGCCGATACGCAGTATTTT. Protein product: CASGTGADTQYF.